Sequencing of this TCR beta chain was carried out in a study of blood T cell repertoires in COVID-19. Study background: Whether acute or convalescent, the COVID-19 samples came from the United States, Italy and Spain. In each case, the material was cDNA or gDNA derived from T cells, B-cell-depleted T cells, or PBMCs.

Germline CDR1 reads SQVTM; CDR2 reads ANQGSEA. V lost 7 bases and J lost 8; bases outside the gene matches: 12. CDR3 size: 13 residues. The authors' processing: Amplifying reference gene primers gave estimates of nucleated cell counts. The data were produced by immunoSEQ multiplex PCR, yet TCRdb's version contains in-frame clones alone and is incomplete. V, J and clone size are those of that table, while D and trimming were read from the DNA. This table holds 90,000 to 150,000 clones, approximately 81% found once. Sequences were obtained from peripheral blood. This TCR was sampled from an elderly woman with acute or convalescent COVID-19. The V call is TRBV29-1, the J call TRBJ1-2; TRBD1 matches 8 bases. The CDR3 region is CSALQGGKEGYTF. The CDR3 DNA reads TGCAGCGCGTTACAGGGGGGCAAGGAGGGCTACACCTTC.